The 19 T cell receptor beta chains in this list originate from one sample, sequenced in a study of cytomegalovirus exposure and HLA in healthy donors. The data were produced by immunoSEQ multiplex PCR, yet TCRdb's version contains in-frame clones alone and is incomplete. The table has about 160,000 clones, 85% to 90% seen once. Sequencing was done on a sample of PBMCs. Receptors were obtained from a man aged 18 to 30 in good health and CMV-seropositive.

This clone was detected only once. The rearrangement joins TRBV4-1 to TRBJ2-3, with 11 nucleotides matching TRBD2. The length of the CDR3 is 16 residues. Germline V gene data show CDR1 as MGHRA and CDR2 as YSYEKL. J was trimmed by 1 base and V by 1 base; bases with no gene match: 1. The chain's CDR3 is CASSQVGLAGTDTQYF. In DNA form, the CDR3 reads TGCGCCAGCAGCCAAGTGGGACTAGCGGGCACAGATACGCAGTATTTT.

The rearrangement links TRBV6-1 to TRBJ2-1; 9 bases are a match to TRBD2. The V segment lost 3 bases and the J segment 6 bases; nucleotides outside the gene matches: 12. This CDR3 has 17 residues. Looked up from germline, CDR1 is MNHNS and CDR2 is SASEGT. The CDR3 DNA follows: TGTGCCAGCAGTGATTCAGCGTCGGGACTAGCTCCCAATGAGCAGTTCTTC. This translates into CASSDSASGLAPNEQFF.

The chain employs TRBV20-1 and TRBJ2-7; no clear D gene. Trimming shortened V by 4 bases and J by 4 bases, and 8 bases separated the two germline ends. The V gene's germline CDR1 is DFQATT and CDR2 SNEGSKA (reference sequence). The CDR3 runs 11 residues. The chain's CDR3 is CSATREYEQYF. CDR3 nucleotide sequence: TGCAGTGCTACGCGAGAGTACGAGCAGTACTTC.

The rearrangement uses TRBV29-1 and TRBJ2-5; 8 bases map to TRBD2. Germline-derived CDR1 and CDR2 are SQVTM and ANQGSEA. The CDR3 loop spans 12 amino acids. Trimming cost V 7 bases and J 4 bases; bases outside gene matches: 5. CDR3 sequence (DNA): TGCAGCGCCGGGAGGGGGTTAGAGACCCAGTACTTC. This codes for CSAGRGLETQYF.

The rearrangement links TRBV29-1 to TRBJ1-1, with 7 bases that match TRBD1. There are 14 residues in the CDR3. J gave up 7 bases and V 4 bases, and 12 bases lay outside the gene matches. Germline lookup yields CDR1 SQVTM and CDR2 ANQGSEA. Here the CDR3 reads CSVAKTGVTFEAFF. CDR3 nucleotides: TGCAGCGTTGCTAAAACAGGGGTTACCTTTGAAGCTTTCTTT.

The V gene is TRBV30, the J gene TRBJ1-3; the D is unclear. The CDR3 length is 13 residues. CDR1 and CDR2 from the germline V gene are GTSNPN and SVGIG (reference sequence). The V gene lost 1 base and the J gene lost 2 bases, with 6 bases spanning the gap. This CDR3 reads CAWSGTAGNTIYF. The CDR3 coding sequence is TGTGCCTGGAGTGGAACAGCTGGAAACACCATATATTTT. Looking up the rest from reference TRBV30 and TRBJ1-3 gives the full variable domain: SQTIHQWPATLVQPVGSPLSLECTVEGTSNPNLYWYRQAAGRGLQLLFYSVGIGQISSEVPQNLSASRPQDRQFILSSKKLLLSDSGFYLCAWSGTAGNTIYFGEGSWLTVV.

The V gene is TRBV6-1, the J gene TRBJ1-1; the D is unclear. Germline values: CDR1 MNHNS, CDR2 SASEGT. The CDR3 runs 13 residues. Trimming took off 2 bases at V and 8 bases at J, with 12 bases between the two ends. CDR3 sequence: CASSESRATEAFF. The CDR3, as DNA: TGTGCCAGCAGTGAAAGTAGAGCCACCGAAGCTTTCTTT.

This clone was picked up a small number of times. The chain is built from TRBV7-2 and TRBJ2-7, with D possibly being TRBD2 (6 bases). V was trimmed by 1 base and J by 3 bases, leaving 10 bases between them. From germline, CDR1 is SGHTA and CDR2 FQGNSA. This CDR3 is built from 14 residues. The CDR3 loop is CASSLGGEVYEQYF. In nucleotides, the CDR3 is TGTGCCAGCAGCTTAGGGGGGGAAGTCTACGAGCAGTACTTC.

The gene calls are TRBV5-8 and TRBJ2-7, with a weak D call TRBD2 (5 bases). This CDR3 has 14 amino acids. V gave up 6 bases and J gave up 2 bases, with 15 bases separating them. CDR1 and CDR2 from the germline V gene are SGHTS and YDEGEE. Written as DNA, the CDR3 is TGTGCCAGCACCAACCCGGACGGGACCTACGAGCAGTACTTC. Translation: CASTNPDGTYEQYF.

CDR3 residues: CAISDLETQYF. DNA for the CDR3: TGTGCCATCAGTGACCTTGAGACCCAGTACTTC. J is TRBJ2-5 and V is TRBV10-3; D not certain. Germline V lookup: CDR1 ENHRY, CDR2 SYGVKD. V was clipped by 3 bases and J by 5 bases, with 4 bases between them. There are 11 residues in the CDR3.

The gene calls are TRBV30 and TRBJ2-4; a possible D gene is TRBD2 (6 bases). Between the trimmed V and J ends, which lost 2 bases and 3 bases, there was a span of 14 bases. The CDR3 is 15 residues long. Germline CDR1 and CDR2: GTSNPN and SVGIG (reference sequence). Written as DNA, the CDR3 is TGTGCCTGGAGTCTATGGGGGGAAGGCAAAAACATTCAGTACTTC. Translated: CAWSLWGEGKNIQYF.

This clone was counted a single time. This rearrangement joins TRBV6-1 to TRBJ2-5; TRBD1 matches at 7 bases. This CDR3 is 15 amino acids long. Per the germline V gene, CDR1 is MNHNS and CDR2 is SASEGT. Trimming cost V 1 base and J 7 bases; bases outside gene matches: 9. CDR3 DNA sequence: TGTGCCAGCAGTGAAGGTTGGACAGGAGAGGGGACCCAGTACTTC. It encodes CASSEGWTGEGTQYF.

This clone was detected only once. The chain recombines TRBV5-1 with TRBJ2-2; D is perhaps TRBD1 (5 bases). Trimming took off 0 bases at V and 7 bases at J, with 13 bases between the two ends. The germline gives CDR1 SGHRS, CDR2 YFSETQ. There are 15 residues in the CDR3. CDR3 sequence: CASSLESRVNGELFF. CDR3 DNA: TGCGCCAGCAGCTTGGAATCCAGGGTTAACGGGGAGCTGTTTTTT. The complete variable domain, with remaining parts taken from reference TRBV5-1 and TRBJ2-2, reads KAGVTQTPRYLIKTRGQQVTLSCSPISGHRSVSWYQQTPGQGLQFLFEYFSETQRNKGNFPGRFSGRQFSNSRSEMNVSTLELGDSALYLCASSLESRVNGELFFGEGSRLTVL.

In DNA, the CDR3 is TGTGCCAGCAGCTCGCGGACTAGCGGGTACAATGAGCAGTTCTTC. It translates to CASSSRTSGYNEQFF. This chain joins TRBV11-3 and TRBJ2-1; 11 bases fit TRBD2. Germline trimming cut 4 bases from V and 4 bases from J; bases unmatched to any gene: 3. CDR1 and CDR2 (germline): SGHNT, YENEEA. This CDR3 has 15 residues.

The chain is built from TRBV11-2 and TRBJ2-2; D may be TRBD2 (5 bases). From germline, CDR1 is SGHAT and CDR2 FQNNGV. This CDR3 region has 15 residues. The germline V and J ends were trimmed by 6 bases and 3 bases, with 14 bases remaining between them. CDR3 coding DNA: TGTGCCAGCAGTCGGACGGGGTCTCACACCGGGGAGCTGTTTTTT. This codes for CASSRTGSHTGELFF. Using reference TRBV11-2 and TRBJ2-2 for the parts outside the CDR3, the full variable domain is EAGVAQSPRYKIIEKRQSVAFWCNPISGHATLYWYQQILGQGPKLLIQFQNNGVVDDSQLPKDRFSAERLKGVDSTLKIQPAKLEDSAVYLCASSRTGSHTGELFFGEGSRLTVL.

The chain recombines TRBV5-4 with TRBJ2-1; the match to TRBD2 covers 8 bases. V shed 4 bases, J shed 5 bases, and the junction held 8 bases outside the gene matches. Per germline, CDR1 SGHNT and CDR2 YYREEE (reference sequence). The CDR3 sequence is 15 residues long. In nucleotides, the CDR3 is TGTGCCAGCAGCCCGAGCGGGAGTCGGAACAATGAGCAGTTCTTC. It translates to CASSPSGSRNNEQFF.

The CDR3 nucleotides read TGTGCCAGCATCAGAGACCTCCGGGACAGGGGAATCGATAGCAATCAGCCCCAGCATTTT. Translating it yields CASIRDLRDRGIDSNQPQHF. The chain combines TRBV28 with TRBJ1-5; the match to TRBD1 covers 10 bases. The CDR3 consists of 20 residues. Trimming cost V 7 bases and J 0 bases; bases outside gene matches: 18. Germline CDR1 MDHEN, CDR2 SYDVKM.

The V gene is TRBV29-1, the J gene TRBJ1-1; D gene uncertain. CDR3 length: 12 residues. Deletions cut 4 bases from V and 3 bases from J, with 9 bases between. Germline V gene data show CDR1 as SQVTM and CDR2 as ANQGSEA. This CDR3 is CSVVAWHTEAFF. CDR3 nucleotide sequence: TGCAGCGTTGTGGCCTGGCACACTGAAGCTTTCTTT.

V gene TRBV27 combines with J gene TRBJ2-3; D ambiguous. Germline V gene data show CDR1 as MNHEY and CDR2 as SMNVEV (reference sequence). With 5 bases removed from V and 0 bases from J, the gap between germline ends came to 12 bases. There are 15 residues in the CDR3. CDR3 loop: CASSPGRVSTDTQYF. The CDR3, as DNA: TGTGCCAGCAGTCCCGGTCGGGTTAGCACAGATACGCAGTATTTT.